What follows are 22 T cell receptor beta chains derived from one specimen sequenced in a study of cytomegalovirus exposure and HLA in healthy donors. PCR used 60 Vbeta primers and 13 Jbeta primers. Using immunoSEQ multiplex PCR, the repertoire was profiled, and TCRdb retains in-frame clones only, with some absent. Among some 140,000 clones listed, around three quarters were seen once. Sequencing used PBMCs. These receptors came from a man aged 18 to 29 in good health and CMV-seronegative.

This clone was recorded once. V is TRBV10-3 and J is TRBJ2-2; the match to TRBD1 covers 8 bases. J lost 4 bases, V lost 6 bases, and 13 bases had no gene match. CDR1 and CDR2 from the germline V gene are ENHRY and SYGVKD. This CDR3 region has 17 residues. The CDR3 spells CAIRTRTGMGFTGELFF. The CDR3 nucleotides are TGTGCCATCAGGACTCGGACAGGGATGGGATTCACCGGGGAGCTGTTTTTT.

The chain has TRBV19 and TRBJ1-2, with TRBD1 identical over 10 bases. The CDR3 sequence is 16 residues long. Germline V lookup: CDR1 LNHDA, CDR2 SQIVND (reference sequence). V lost 8 bases to trimming and J lost 2 bases; unmatched junction nucleotides: 11. CDR3 loop: CASFRPGQGQNYGYTF. The DNA for the CDR3 is TGTGCCAGTTTCCGCCCGGGACAGGGGCAAAACTATGGCTACACCTTC.

The V gene is TRBV18, the J gene TRBJ2-7; D remains ambiguous. Trimming took off 1 base at V and 4 bases at J, with 11 bases between the two ends. The CDR3 has 14 residues. Germline V gene data show CDR1 as KGHSH and CDR2 as LQKENI. The CDR3 nucleotides read TGTGCCAGCTCACCACTACCGGCGGAGTACGAGCAGTACTTC. As protein: CASSPLPAEYEQYF.

The rearrangement links TRBV18 to TRBJ2-2; no reliable D call. The CDR3 consists of 13 residues. Germline lookup yields CDR1 KGHSH and CDR2 LQKENI. The V and J ends lost 1 base and 9 bases respectively, with 9 bases between them. The CDR3 spells CASSPRTSRELFF. The CDR3 DNA sequence: TGTGCCAGCTCACCACGAACTTCCCGGGAGCTGTTTTTT.

CDR3 coding DNA: TGTGCCAGCAGCTTACGGATCAGGGGCACCCCCCCGGCAGATACGCAGTATTTT. This gives the protein CASSLRIRGTPPADTQYF. The chain recombines TRBV7-9 with TRBJ2-3; D might be TRBD1 (6 bases). Germline values: CDR1 SEHNR, CDR2 FQNEAQ (reference sequence). V gave up 2 bases and J gave up 4 bases, with 22 bases separating them. CDR3 length: 18 amino acids.

J is TRBJ2-3 and V is TRBV4-3, with a weak D call TRBD2 (6 bases). V dropped 0 bases and J dropped 3 bases, with 19 bases sitting between them. This CDR3 spans 18 amino acids. Germline values: CDR1 LGHNA, CDR2 YSLEER. CDR3 region: CASSQDGRFGLGTDTQYF. The CDR3 coding sequence is TGCGCCAGCAGCCAAGATGGGAGGTTCGGGTTGGGGACAGATACGCAGTATTTT.

This clone has just a few counts. The rearrangement uses TRBV2 and TRBJ1-2, with 7 bases aligning to TRBD1. Germline assignment: CDR1 SNHLY and CDR2 FYNNEI. J lost 4 bases, V lost 5 bases, and 7 bases had no gene match. The CDR3 contains 14 residues. DNA of the CDR3: TGTGCCAGCAGTATACAGGGGCTAGTCTATGGCTACACCTTC. It codes for CASSIQGLVYGYTF.

V usage is TRBV6-5 and J usage is TRBJ1-1, with D possibly being TRBD1 (6 bases). The CDR3 runs to 15 residues. Germline V gene lookup returns CDR1 MNHEY and CDR2 SVGAGI. Between the trimmed V and J ends, which lost 6 bases and 7 bases, there was a span of 21 bases. The CDR3 protein is CASSGTYPNKGEAFF. CDR3 DNA sequence: TGTGCCAGCAGCGGGACATACCCGAACAAGGGTGAAGCTTTCTTT.

The CDR3 DNA sequence: TGCGCCAGCAGCTTATTCGGTAACACTGAAGCTTTCTTT. It yields the protein CASSLFGNTEAFF. The gene calls are TRBV5-1 and TRBJ1-1; D remains unclear. The CDR3 runs 13 residues. Germline loops: CDR1 SGHRS, CDR2 YFSETQ. Trimming cost V 2 bases and J 2 bases, with 7 bases left between them.

The chain has TRBV4-1 and TRBJ1-3; D not resolved. In germline, CDR1 is MGHRA, CDR2 YSYEKL. The CDR3 sequence is 11 residues long. The ends were cut back, 2 bases at V and 7 bases at J, with 3 bases in the middle. DNA for the CDR3: TGCGCCAGCAGCCAAAGCAACACCATATATTTT. It yields the protein CASSQSNTIYF.

This sequence joins TRBV7-9 and TRBJ1-4; 9 positions match TRBD1. The CDR3 loop spans 15 amino acids. In germline, CDR1 is SEHNR, CDR2 FQNEAQ (reference sequence). After removal of 4 bases from V and 4 bases from J, the junction contained 4 bases not matched to a gene. As DNA, the CDR3 is TGTGCCAGCAGCTGGGGACAGGGTCATAATGAAAAACTGTTTTTT. This sequence encodes CASSWGQGHNEKLFF.

This clone was recorded a few times. J is TRBJ1-1 and V is TRBV2; D remains ambiguous. This CDR3 has 15 residues. The V gene's germline CDR1 is SNHLY and CDR2 FYNNEI. V shed 3 bases and J shed 2 bases, with 13 bases lying between them. CDR3 in amino acids: CASSDLTAFNTEAFF. The CDR3 DNA reads TGTGCCAGCAGTGATCTCACAGCATTTAACACTGAAGCTTTCTTT.

This rearrangement joins TRBV5-5 to TRBJ2-2, with 7 bases identical to TRBD1. The CDR3 extends over 17 amino acids. Looked up from germline, CDR1 is SGHKS and CDR2 is YYEKEE (reference sequence). The V gene end was trimmed by 2 bases and the J gene end by 1 base; junction bases not matched to a gene: 8. The CDR3 protein is CASSFLTGARNTGELFF. The CDR3 DNA is TGTGCCAGCAGCTTTTTAACAGGGGCGAGGAACACCGGGGAGCTGTTTTTT.

The CDR3 sequence is CSVDSSYNEQFF. In nucleotides, the CDR3 is TGCAGCGTTGATAGCTCCTACAATGAGCAGTTCTTC. This chain links TRBV29-1 with TRBJ2-1; no firm D call. CDR1 is SQVTM and CDR2 is ANQGSEA in the germline V gene. With 3 bases removed from V and 0 bases from J, the gap between germline ends came to 3 bases. The CDR3 is 12 residues long.

The rearrangement uses TRBV6-6 and TRBJ2-1, with 7 positions matching TRBD1. The CDR3 length is 13 residues. From germline, CDR1 is MNHNY and CDR2 SVGAGI (reference sequence). Germline trimming cut 8 bases from V and 3 bases from J; bases unmatched to any gene: 4. The CDR3 coding sequence is TGTGCCAGCCAGGGACAGCTCTACAATGAGCAGTTCTTC. It yields the protein CASQGQLYNEQFF.

The CDR3 loop is CASSIGRVGNIQYF. Written as DNA, the CDR3 is TGTGCCAGTAGCATCGGCAGGGTCGGAAACATTCAGTACTTC. V is TRBV19 and J is TRBJ2-4, with D possibly being TRBD1 (5 bases). V lost 6 bases, J lost 6 bases, and 15 bases lay in between. Germline V gene data show CDR1 as LNHDA and CDR2 as SQIVND (reference sequence). This CDR3 spans 14 amino acids.

The V call is TRBV4-1, the J call TRBJ2-1, with 8 bases identical to TRBD1. The V gene end was trimmed by 4 bases and the J gene end by 5 bases; junction bases not matched to a gene: 16. This CDR3 has 18 residues. In germline, CDR1 is MGHRA, CDR2 YSYEKL. The DNA of the CDR3 is TGCGCCAGCAGCCCTGTGGGTACACGGGACAGGTCCGACAATGAGCAGTTCTTC. This translates into CASSPVGTRDRSDNEQFF.

V is TRBV5-1 and J is TRBJ2-1, with 9 bases fitting TRBD1. The CDR3 extends over 15 amino acids. The germline CDR1 and CDR2 sequences are SGHRS and YFSETQ. The trim removed 4 bases at V and 7 bases at J, leaving 9 bases unmatched. CDR3 sequence: CASSRGQGWLNEQFF. Here the CDR3 DNA reads TGCGCCAGCAGCCGAGGACAGGGGTGGTTGAATGAGCAGTTCTTC.

The rearrangement links TRBV18 to TRBJ1-1, with 7 bases identical to TRBD1. With 4 bases clipped from V and 3 bases from J, the junction kept 8 bases outside the gene matches. CDR3 size: 15 residues. CDR1 and CDR2 from the germline V gene are KGHSH and LQKENI. As DNA, the CDR3 is TGTGCCAGCTCACAACAGGGGTGGAGGGACACTGAAGCTTTCTTT. This encodes CASSQQGWRDTEAFF.

This clone was counted a few times. V usage is TRBV4-3 and J usage is TRBJ1-2; D is unresolved. This CDR3 is 14 amino acids long. Germline assignment: CDR1 LGHNA and CDR2 YSLEER. The V gene lost 0 bases and the J gene lost 2 bases, with 7 bases spanning the gap. CDR3 residues: CASSQDIGNYGYTF. CDR3 coding DNA: TGCGCCAGCAGCCAAGATATTGGCAACTATGGCTACACCTTC.

This sequence joins TRBV5-1 and TRBJ2-7; possible D gene TRBD1, 6 bases. The CDR3 runs to 13 residues. The germline V and J ends were trimmed by 1 base and 5 bases, with 10 bases remaining between them. CDR1 and CDR2 from the germline V gene are SGHRS and YFSETQ. CDR3 loop: CASSLRPGDEQYF. CDR3 in DNA: TGCGCCAGCAGCTTGCGTCCAGGGGACGAGCAGTACTTC.

The chain recombines TRBV4-3 with TRBJ2-7, with 8 bases aligning to TRBD1. Germline V lookup: CDR1 LGHNA, CDR2 YSLEER. J lost 3 bases, V lost 1 base, and 5 bases had no gene match. The CDR3 consists of 15 residues. The CDR3 region is CASSQGTGGSYEQYF. The CDR3 DNA reads as TGCGCCAGCAGCCAAGGAACAGGGGGTAGCTACGAGCAGTACTTC.